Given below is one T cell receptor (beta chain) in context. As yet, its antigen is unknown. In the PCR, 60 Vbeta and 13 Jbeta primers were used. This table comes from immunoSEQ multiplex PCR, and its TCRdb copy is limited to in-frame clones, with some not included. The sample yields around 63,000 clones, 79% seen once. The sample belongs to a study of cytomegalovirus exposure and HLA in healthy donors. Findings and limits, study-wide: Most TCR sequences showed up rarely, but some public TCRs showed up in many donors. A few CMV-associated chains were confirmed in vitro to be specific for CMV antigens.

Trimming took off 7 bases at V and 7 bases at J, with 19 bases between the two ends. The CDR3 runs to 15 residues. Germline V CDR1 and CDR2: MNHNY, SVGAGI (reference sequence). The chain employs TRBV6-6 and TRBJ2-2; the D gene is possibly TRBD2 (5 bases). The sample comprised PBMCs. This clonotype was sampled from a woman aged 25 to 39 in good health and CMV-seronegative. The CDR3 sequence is CASTHEGGSGGELFF. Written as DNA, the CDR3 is TGTGCCAGCACCCACGAAGGAGGATCAGGCGGGGAGCTGTTTTTT.